This T cell receptor beta chain was retrieved from a study of blood T cell repertoires in COVID-19. CDR1 is SEHNR and CDR2 is FQNEAQ in the germline V gene (reference sequence). The CDR3 sequence is 15 residues long. After removal of 4 bases from V and 7 bases from J, the junction contained 7 bases not matched to a gene. TCRdb's copy holds only in-frame clones and misses some; the assay was immunoSEQ multiplex PCR. There are about 260,000 clones in the sample; approximately 89% occur only once, and roughly 9.8% lies in the top ten. This TCR came from a man aged 40-50 years who had recovered from COVID-19. Material for sequencing was peripheral blood. The rearrangement joins TRBV7-9 to TRBJ1-4, with TRBD1 identical over 9 bases. The CDR3 region has the DNA TGTGCCAGCAGCTCTTACGGACAGGGGAGTGAAAAACTGTTTTTT. Translated, it gives CASSSYGQGSEKLFF.